Listed below are T cell receptor beta chains from one sample, sequenced in a study of T cells in Graves' hyperthyroidism and ophthalmopathy. TCRdb independently ran MiXCR on the multiplex PCR reads; one entry per CDR3 protein. The data hold more than 500,000 distinct CDR3 sequences, with around 13% observed a single time. The sequenced material came from blood. These receptors all stem from a woman aged 40 to 55 with Graves' hyperthyroidism. The CDR3 runs from the conserved cysteine through the conserved F or W. D genes are given only for firm matches. The size field is filled for only some rows; it gives once, few, many or a size class.

d_gene	j_gene	v_gene	abundance	CDR3aa	CDR3nt
.	TRBJ2-2	TRBV30	many	CAWSYSSYTGELFF	TGTGCCTGGAGTTATAGCAGCTACACCGGGGAGCTGTTTTTT
TRBD2	TRBJ2-3	TRBV5-1	.	CASSLSSGLDTQYF	TGCGCCAGCAGCCTATCTAGCGGGCTAGATACGCAGTATTTT
TRBD1	TRBJ1-1	TRBV12-3/TRBV12-4	many	CASINRQGARTEAFF	TGTGCCAGCATTAACAGACAGGGGGCGCGAACTGAAGCTTTCTTT
TRBD2	TRBJ2-3	TRBV7-2	.	CASSRKRTSGRLDTQYF	TGTGCCAGCAGCCGTAAACGGACTAGCGGGAGGTTAGATACGCAGTATTTT
.	TRBJ1-4	TRBV18	.	CASSRDQDEKLFF	TGTGCCAGCTCACGGGACCAGGATGAAAAACTGTTTTTT
TRBD1	TRBJ1-5	TRBV2	many	CASSEQGQGTNQPQHF	TGTGCCAGCAGTGAACAGGGACAGGGGACGAATCAGCCCCAGCATTTT
TRBD2	TRBJ2-3	TRBV30	.	CAWTGLAGATDTQYF	TGTGCCTGGACAGGGCTAGCGGGGGCCACAGATACGCAGTATTTT
TRBD2	TRBJ2-1	TRBV20-1	.	CSVLAGTSGRTIYNEQFF	TGCAGTGTTCTAGCCGGGACTAGCGGGCGGACGATTTACAATGAGCAGTTCTTC
TRBD1	TRBJ2-5	TRBV27	many	CASSPIQGMKTQYF	TGTGCCAGCAGTCCTATACAGGGGATGAAGACCCAGTACTTC
TRBD1	TRBJ2-5	TRBV2	many	CASSPGQAKKYF	TGTGCCAGCAGTCCGGGACAGGCTAAAAAGTACTTC
.	TRBJ2-1	TRBV30	few	CASNAVGFYNEQFF	TGTGCCTCCAACGCGGTGGGATTCTACAATGAGCAGTTCTTC
.	TRBJ2-2	TRBV9	.	CASSPRWGGTGGELFF	TGTGCCAGCAGCCCCCGGTGGGGCGGGACTGGCGGGGAGCTGTTTTTT